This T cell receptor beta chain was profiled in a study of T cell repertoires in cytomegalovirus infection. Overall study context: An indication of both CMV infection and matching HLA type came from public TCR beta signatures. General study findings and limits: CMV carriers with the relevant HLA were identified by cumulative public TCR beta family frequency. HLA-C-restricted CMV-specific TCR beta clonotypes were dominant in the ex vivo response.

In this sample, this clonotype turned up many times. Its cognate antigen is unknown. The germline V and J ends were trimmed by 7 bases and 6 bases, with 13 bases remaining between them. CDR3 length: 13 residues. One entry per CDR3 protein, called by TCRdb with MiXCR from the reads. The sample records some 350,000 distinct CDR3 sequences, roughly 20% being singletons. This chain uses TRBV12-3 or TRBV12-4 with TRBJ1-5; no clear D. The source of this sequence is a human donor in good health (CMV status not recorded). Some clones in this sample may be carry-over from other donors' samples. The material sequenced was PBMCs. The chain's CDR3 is CASTLGGLQPQHF. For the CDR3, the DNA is TGTGCCAGCACCCTGGGAGGGCTTCAGCCCCAGCATTTT.